The clone carrying this T cell receptor beta chain appeared once. Its antigen is still unknown. Time point indicated: week 23, last vaccination. In every dose of vaccine, 300 ug of mutant IDH1 20-mer peptide was given alongside topical imiquimod. The table came from immunoSEQ multiplex PCR; TCRdb's copy has only in-frame clones and leaves some out. The sample records 35,000 to 45,000 clones, more than 60% being singletons. The data are from a study of a mutant IDH1 vaccine in newly diagnosed glioma. Study-wide results and caveats: Evidence of vaccine-induced immune responses was documented in roughly 93% of patients. Apparently unrelated to pseudoprogression were changes in the top peripheral T cell clonotypes.

Source: PBMCs, taken from a glioma patient whose treatment included an IDH1 peptide vaccine. The origin of this receptor is a woman in her thirties or forties with glioma. Some clones in this sample may be carry-over from other donors' samples.

CDR3 coding DNA: TGCGCCAGCAGCCCGGGGGACTGGCAATACGAGCAGTACTTC. Its protein is CASSPGDWQYEQYF. The chain combines TRBV5-1 with TRBJ2-7; the D gene is possibly TRBD2 (6 bases). V shed 4 bases and J shed 4 bases, with 15 bases lying between them. Germline V gene sequence: CDR1 SGHRS, CDR2 YFSETQ. The CDR3 is made up of 14 amino acids.